One sample yielded the 22 T cell receptor beta chains listed below, sequenced in a study of blood T cell repertoires in COVID-19. The protocol was immunoSEQ multiplex PCR, while the TCRdb copy is restricted to in-frame clones and leaves out a portion. Of approximately 250,000 clones listed, almost 85% were seen once; the top ten hold 15%. The material sequenced was PBMCs or T cells enriched from blood (not recorded which). The receptors stem from a man aged 40-55 years who had recovered from COVID-19.

This chain links TRBV5-5 with TRBJ1-2, with D possibly TRBD1 on 5 matching bases. The V and J ends lost 4 bases and 12 bases respectively, with 16 bases between them. CDR3 size: 12 residues. In germline, CDR1 is SGHKS, CDR2 YYEKEE (reference sequence). The CDR3: CASSAYRTADTF. DNA for the CDR3: TGTGCCAGCAGCGCCTACAGGACCGCCGACACCTTC.

As DNA, the CDR3 is TGTGCCAGCAGTGCGAGTAGCGGACAAGAGACCCAGTACTTC. Its translation: CASSASSGQETQYF. V and J are TRBV2 and TRBJ2-5; D might be TRBD2 (6 bases). Germline V gene data show CDR1 as SNHLY and CDR2 as FYNNEI. V gave up 4 bases and J gave up 2 bases, with 11 bases separating them. The CDR3 length is 14 residues.

This chain joins TRBV30 and TRBJ1-1; 8 bases fit TRBD1. Germline V CDR1 and CDR2: GTSNPN, SVGIG (reference sequence). This CDR3 region has 14 residues. V was clipped by 1 base and J by 7 bases; unmatched bases: 8. In DNA form, the CDR3 reads TGTGCCTGGAGTGGCATAGGACAGGGAGATGAAGCTTTCTTT. Protein product: CAWSGIGQGDEAFF. The full variable domain, its missing parts supplied by reference TRBV30 and TRBJ1-1, is SQTIHQWPATLVQPVGSPLSLECTVEGTSNPNLYWYRQAAGRGLQLLFYSVGIGQISSEVPQNLSASRPQDRQFILSSKKLLLSDSGFYLCAWSGIGQGDEAFFGQGTRLTVV.

The count of this clone is one. The V gene is TRBV7-2, the J gene TRBJ1-2; the D is unclear. This CDR3 comprises 13 residues. Germline values: CDR1 SGHTA, CDR2 FQGNSA. Trimming stripped 6 bases from V and 8 bases from J, with 16 bases between. Here the CDR3 reads CASSFLLQAGYTF. The CDR3, as DNA: TGTGCCAGCAGTTTCCTACTCCAGGCCGGCTACACCTTC.

This clone came up once. The chain recombines TRBV5-1 with TRBJ1-1, with TRBD1 identical over 8 bases. This CDR3 is 16 amino acids long. J lost 0 bases, V lost 1 base, and 5 bases had no gene match. The V gene's germline CDR1 is SGHRS and CDR2 YFSETQ. The CDR3 nucleotides read TGCGCCAGCAGCTTGCGGGCAGGGGGCATGAACACTGAAGCTTTCTTT. It codes for CASSLRAGGMNTEAFF.

The chain employs TRBV5-4 and TRBJ2-1; maybe TRBD2 (6 bases). Trimming took 1 base from V and 3 from J, leaving 8 bases between them. The CDR3 sequence is 14 residues long. Germline-derived CDR1 and CDR2 are SGHNT and YYREEE (reference sequence). This chain's CDR3 is CASSLLADYNEQFF. CDR3 sequence (DNA): TGTGCCAGCAGCTTGTTAGCGGACTACAATGAGCAGTTCTTC.

This sequence joins TRBV29-1 and TRBJ2-7; 9 bases are shared with TRBD2. The CDR3 is 15 amino acids. The germline V gene encodes CDR1 SQVTM and CDR2 ANQGSEA. V shed 6 bases, J shed 0 bases, and the junction held 9 bases outside the gene matches. CDR3 region: CSVRGSGGYSYEQYF. CDR3 DNA sequence: TGCAGCGTGAGGGGTAGCGGGGGCTACTCCTACGAGCAGTACTTC.

V and J are TRBV28 and TRBJ1-1; TRBD1 agrees at 9 bases. With V trimmed by 5 bases and J by 8 bases, 9 bases remained unmatched. The CDR3 is made up of 14 amino acids. The V gene's germline CDR1 is MDHEN and CDR2 SYDVKM. DNA of the CDR3: TGTGCCAGCAGTGCTACAGGGGGCCCTAGGGAAGCTTTCTTT. This translates into CASSATGGPREAFF.

On this clone: With a much larger clone just one base away, this may be a read error. J is TRBJ2-2 and V is TRBV28; D might be TRBD1 (6 bases). CDR1 and CDR2 from the germline V gene are MDHEN and SYDVKM. This CDR3 region has 13 residues. Trimming took off 2 bases at V and 5 bases at J, with 6 bases between the two ends. The CDR3 protein is CASSLQGTGELFF. The CDR3 coding sequence is TGTGCCAGCAGTTTACAGGGGACCGGGGAGCTGTTTTTT.

V gene TRBV25-1 combines with J gene TRBJ1-4, with 7 nucleotides matching TRBD1. This CDR3 contains 15 residues. CDR1 and CDR2 (germline): MGHDK, SYGVNS. The V segment lost 4 bases and the J segment 3 bases; nucleotides outside the gene matches: 5. CDR3 DNA sequence: TGTGCCAGCAGTGGAGGACAGGCCCCTAATGAAAAACTGTTTTTT. It codes for CASSGGQAPNEKLFF.

The gene calls are TRBV9 and TRBJ2-1; D is undetermined. Trimming took off 4 bases at V and 7 bases at J, with 18 bases between the two ends. Germline lookup yields CDR1 SGDLS and CDR2 YYNGEE. The CDR3 is 15 amino acids. DNA for the CDR3: TGTGCCAGCAGCACCCACGCCCACGGGTCTAATGAGCAGTTCTTC. The encoded protein is CASSTHAHGSNEQFF.

This clone appeared once. CDR3 bases: TGTGCCAGCACCGCGGGGACAGGGGGCCGTGGGGCCAACGTCCTGACTTTC. Amino acid sequence: CASTAGTGGRGANVLTF. This chain connects TRBV7-9 to TRBJ2-6, with 12 bases lining up with TRBD1. Germline values: CDR1 SEHNR, CDR2 FQNEAQ (reference sequence). V trimming: 7 bases; J trimming: 3 bases; junction bases outside the gene matches: 7. The length of the CDR3 is 17 residues.

This clone was recorded a few times. The J gene is TRBJ2-2, the V gene TRBV24-1, with 8 bases that match TRBD1. Germline assignment: CDR1 KGHDR and CDR2 SFDVKD. This CDR3 contains 16 residues. Trimming took 2 bases from V and 4 from J; bases not matched to a gene: 5. This CDR3 reads CATSDSQGASTGELFF. CDR3 sequence (DNA): TGTGCCACCAGTGATTCCCAGGGGGCGTCCACCGGGGAGCTGTTTTTT.

This clone has just one count. In DNA, the CDR3 is TGTGCCAGCAGTGACGGCAGGGTCTATGGCTACACCTTC. Its translation is CASSDGRVYGYTF. This sequence joins TRBV6-1 and TRBJ1-2, with D tentatively TRBD1 (5 bases). V lost 3 bases, J lost 4 bases, and 9 bases lay in between. The germline gives CDR1 MNHNS, CDR2 SASEGT. This CDR3 region has 13 residues.

The chain recombines TRBV6-5 with TRBJ1-2; D unresolved. V lost 7 bases and J 2 bases, leaving 8 bases between the germline ends. The CDR3 covers 12 residues. The germline CDR1 and CDR2 sequences are MNHEY and SVGAGI. CDR3 protein: CASKTGNYGYTF. The CDR3 nucleotides read TGTGCCAGCAAGACTGGGAACTATGGCTACACCTTC.

J is TRBJ2-2 and V is TRBV6-5; perhaps TRBD2 as D (5 bases). CDR1 is MNHEY, CDR2 SVGAGI, per germline. V was trimmed by 6 bases and J by 3 bases, leaving 14 bases between them. The CDR3 is made up of 15 amino acids. The chain's CDR3 is CASRASGADTGELFF. In DNA form, the CDR3 reads TGTGCCAGCAGGGCGAGCGGAGCTGACACCGGGGAGCTGTTTTTT.

The rearrangement links TRBV6-5 to TRBJ2-1; 7 nucleotides agree with TRBD1. V gave up 6 bases and J gave up 4 bases; unmatched junction bases: 3. Germline V CDR1 and CDR2: MNHEY, SVGAGI. CDR3 size: 13 residues. The CDR3 coding sequence is TGTGCCAGCAGAAAGGGACAGTACAATGAGCAGTTCTTC. It encodes CASRKGQYNEQFF.

The chain links TRBV12-3 or TRBV12-4 to TRBJ2-3, with TRBD2 matching 7 bases. The CDR3 spans 13 residues. V gave up 7 bases and J gave up 5 bases; unmatched junction bases: 6. The CDR3 here is CASTRQRGDTQYF. The CDR3 DNA sequence: TGTGCCAGCACCAGACAGCGGGGAGATACGCAGTATTTT.

The chain joins TRBV24-1 to TRBJ2-7; D is ambiguous. The V and J ends lost 4 bases and 3 bases respectively, with 12 bases between them. The CDR3 runs 14 residues. Germline V gene data show CDR1 as KGHDR and CDR2 as SFDVKD. The CDR3 DNA reads as TGTGCCACCAGTGACGCTAGTGAGGTCTACGAGCAGTACTTC. This translates into CATSDASEVYEQYF.

V usage is TRBV4-3 and J usage is TRBJ2-2, with a weak D call TRBD1 (6 bases). The CDR3 sequence is 16 residues long. Germline loops: CDR1 LGHNA, CDR2 YSLEER. The V end was cut by 0 bases, the J end by 4 bases, with 12 bases between. The CDR3 sequence is CASSQDAGAGTGELFF. The CDR3 region has the DNA TGCGCCAGCAGCCAAGATGCAGGGGCGGGCACCGGGGAGCTGTTTTTT.

This chain links TRBV5-4 with TRBJ1-4; maybe TRBD1 (5 bases). Looked up from germline, CDR1 is SGHNT and CDR2 is YYREEE (reference sequence). This CDR3 comprises 15 residues. V was clipped by 6 bases and J by 6 bases, with 18 bases between them. The CDR3: CASNSQQEGHEKLFF. As DNA, the CDR3 is TGTGCCAGCAACTCACAACAGGAAGGGCATGAAAAACTGTTTTTT.

The V gene is TRBV12-3 or TRBV12-4, the J gene TRBJ1-5, with D perhaps TRBD1 (6 bases). Trimming shortened V by 3 bases and J by 5 bases, and 8 bases separated the two germline ends. This CDR3 spans 13 amino acids. Here the CDR3 DNA reads TGTGCCAGCAGTTTGGGGGGGCATCAGCCCCAGCATTTT. It translates to CASSLGGHQPQHF.